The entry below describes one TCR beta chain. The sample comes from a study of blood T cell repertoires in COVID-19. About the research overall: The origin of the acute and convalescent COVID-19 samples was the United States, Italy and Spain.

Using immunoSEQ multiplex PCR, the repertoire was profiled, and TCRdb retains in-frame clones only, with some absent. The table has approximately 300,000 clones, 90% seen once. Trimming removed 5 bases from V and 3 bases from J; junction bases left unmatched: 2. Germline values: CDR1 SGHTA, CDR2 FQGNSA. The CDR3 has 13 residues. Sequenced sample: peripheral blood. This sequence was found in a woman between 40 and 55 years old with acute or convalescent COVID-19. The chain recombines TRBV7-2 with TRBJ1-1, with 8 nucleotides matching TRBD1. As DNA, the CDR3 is TGTGCCAGCAGCATACAGGGGGACACTGAAGCTTTCTTT. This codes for CASSIQGDTEAFF. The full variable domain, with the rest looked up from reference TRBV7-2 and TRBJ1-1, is GAGVSQSPSNKVTEKGKDVELRCDPISGHTALYWYRQSLGQGLEFLIYFQGNSAPDKSGLPSDRFSAERTGGSVSTLTIQRTQQEDSAVYLCASSIQGDTEAFFGQGTRLTVV.